The entry that follows covers one T cell receptor beta chain sequence. Original handling: Amplified reference gene primers provided the basis for estimating nucleated cell counts. Profiled with immunoSEQ multiplex PCR; TCRdb holds only in-frame clones, not every one. D and trimming come from the DNA, and the V and J calls and clone size come from that table. The sample lists about 160,000 clones; approximately 81% were seen once. This sample stems from a study of blood T cell repertoires in COVID-19. Study overall: Acute and convalescent COVID-19 specimens originated in the United States, Italy and Spain. The analysed material was cDNA or gDNA that came from T cells, B-cell-depleted T cells, or PBMCs.

This CDR3 has 17 residues. The J segment lost 4 bases and the V segment lost 5 bases, leaving 15 bases of the junction unmatched. The germline V gene encodes CDR1 SEHNR and CDR2 FQNEAQ (reference sequence). The TCR sequence derives from a human donor with acute or convalescent COVID-19. The donor label of this sample is uncertain. This chain uses TRBV7-9 with TRBJ1-2, with 8 positions matching TRBD1. Sequencing used peripheral blood. The CDR3 region has the DNA TGTGCCAGCAGCCCAGACCAATCGGACAGGGCCATCTATGGCTACACCTTC. It codes for CASSPDQSDRAIYGYTF.